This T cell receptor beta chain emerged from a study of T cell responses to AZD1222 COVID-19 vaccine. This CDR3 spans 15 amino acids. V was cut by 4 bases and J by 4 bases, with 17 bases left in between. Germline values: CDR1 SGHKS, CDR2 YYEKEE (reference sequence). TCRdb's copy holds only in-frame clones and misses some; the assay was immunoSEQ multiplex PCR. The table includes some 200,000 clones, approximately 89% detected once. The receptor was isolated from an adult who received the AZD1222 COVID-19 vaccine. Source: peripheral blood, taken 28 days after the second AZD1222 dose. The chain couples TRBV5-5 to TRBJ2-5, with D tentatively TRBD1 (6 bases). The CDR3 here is CASSPGGLGPETQYF. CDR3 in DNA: TGTGCCAGCAGCCCTGGGGGCTTAGGCCCAGAGACCCAGTACTTC.